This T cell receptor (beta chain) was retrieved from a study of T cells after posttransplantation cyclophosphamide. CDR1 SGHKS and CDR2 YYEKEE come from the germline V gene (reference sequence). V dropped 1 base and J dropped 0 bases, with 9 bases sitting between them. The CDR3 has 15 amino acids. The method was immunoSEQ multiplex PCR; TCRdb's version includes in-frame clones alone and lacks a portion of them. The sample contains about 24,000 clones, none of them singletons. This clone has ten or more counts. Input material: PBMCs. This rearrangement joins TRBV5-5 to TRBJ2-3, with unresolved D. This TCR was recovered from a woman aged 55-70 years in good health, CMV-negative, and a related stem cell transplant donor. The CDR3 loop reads CASSLRTASTDTQYF. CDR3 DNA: TGTGCCAGCAGCTTGCGTACAGCTAGCACAGATACGCAGTATTTT.